A single sample gave rise to the 30 T cell receptor beta chains below, sequenced in a study of cytomegalovirus exposure and HLA in healthy donors. PCR used 60 Vbeta primers and 13 Jbeta primers. Assay: immunoSEQ multiplex PCR; the TCRdb copy retains only in-frame clones and omits some. This table has around 190,000 clones, roughly 9.4% appearing once. The sequenced sample was PBMCs. The receptors shown here come from a woman younger than 45 in good health and CMV-seropositive.

The rearrangement links TRBV13 to TRBJ2-3; 9 bases agree with TRBD2. Germline V gene data show CDR1 as PRHDT and CDR2 as FYEKMQ (reference sequence). Trimming removed 3 bases from V and 6 bases from J; junction bases left unmatched: 4. The CDR3 runs 14 residues. As DNA, the CDR3 is TGTGCCAGCAGCTTGCGGACTAGCGCGGATACGCAGTATTTT. Residues: CASSLRTSADTQYF. The full variable domain, completed using reference TRBV13 and TRBJ2-3, is AAGVIQSPRHLIKEKRETATLKCYPIPRHDTVYWYQQGPGQDPQFLISFYEKMQSDKGSIPDRFSAQQFSDYHSELNMSSLELGDSALYFCASSLRTSADTQYFGPGTRLTVL.

The table lists this clone with a few counts. The chain uses TRBV2 and TRBJ2-5; 7 bases align to TRBD2. The CDR3 is made up of 14 amino acids. Germline CDR1 SNHLY, CDR2 FYNNEI. V gave up 5 bases and J gave up 5 bases; unmatched junction bases: 8. In nucleotides, the CDR3 is TGTGCCAGCAGTCCTGGGAGGGCCGGGGAGACCCAGTACTTC. Its translation is CASSPGRAGETQYF.

This clone has just a few counts. The rearrangement joins TRBV7-8 to TRBJ2-3; the match to TRBD2 covers 11 bases. The CDR3 consists of 16 residues. V trimming: 4 bases; J trimming: 8 bases; junction bases outside the gene matches: 11. Looked up from germline, CDR1 is SGHVS and CDR2 is FQNEAQ. The CDR3 DNA follows: TGTGCCAGCAGCTCTATAGCGGGAGGGCCGGTTGGTACGCAGTATTTT. Translated, it gives CASSSIAGGPVGTQYF. Full variable domain (remainder filled in from reference TRBV7-8 and TRBJ2-3): GAGVSQSPRYKVAKRGQDVALRCDPISGHVSLFWYQQALGQGPEFLTYFQNEAQLDKSGLPSDRFFAERPEGSVSTLKIQRTQQEDSAVYLCASSSIAGGPVGTQYFGPGTRLTVL.

This clone was detected only a few times. The V call is TRBV5-6, the J call TRBJ2-7; 7 nucleotides agree with TRBD1. Losses at the gene ends were 1 base for V and 6 bases for J; bases not matched to a gene: 4. The CDR3 spans 13 residues. Germline CDR1 reads SGHDT; CDR2 reads YYEEEE. CDR3 sequence reads: CASSLTGAGEQYF. The CDR3 DNA is TGTGCCAGCAGCTTGACAGGGGCCGGCGAGCAGTACTTC.

This clone was detected a few times. The chain employs TRBV25-1 and TRBJ1-2; weak D call: TRBD1 (6 bases). The V end lost 4 bases, the J end lost 1 base, and 16 bases lay between the germline ends. There are 16 residues in the CDR3. Germline-derived CDR1 and CDR2 are MGHDK and SYGVNS. The CDR3 sequence is CASSGPQQGFNYGYTF. CDR3 DNA: TGTGCCAGCAGTGGGCCTCAACAGGGTTTTAACTATGGCTACACCTTC.

This sequence joins TRBV2 and TRBJ2-7; no reliable D call. Trimming left V 6 bases short and J 0 bases short, with 3 bases between. The CDR3 spans 11 residues. From germline, CDR1 is SNHLY and CDR2 FYNNEI. For the CDR3, the DNA is TGTGCCAGCAGGAGCTCCTACGAGCAGTACTTC. Translating gives CASRSSYEQYF.

This clone has only a few counts. The chain employs TRBV2 and TRBJ1-2, with TRBD1 identical over 7 bases. The CDR3 length is 13 residues. J was trimmed by 4 bases and V by 8 bases; bases with no gene match: 7. The germline V gene has CDR1 SNHLY and CDR2 FYNNEI. The CDR3 region has the DNA TGTGCCAGCGCGAGACAGGGAGGCTATGGCTACACCTTC. Amino acids: CASARQGGYGYTF.

The V and J genes are TRBV5-1 and TRBJ1-2; 7 bases line up with TRBD1. The CDR3 length is 14 residues. Germline CDR1 is SGHRS and CDR2 is YFSETQ. Trimming cost V 5 bases and J 8 bases; bases outside gene matches: 12. Here the CDR3 DNA reads TGCGCCAGCAGGCACGACAGGGAGAGGGGAGGCTACACCTTC. It is translated as CASRHDRERGGYTF.

This sequence joins TRBV5-1 and TRBJ1-4; D not certain. Trimming cost V 1 base and J 8 bases, with 12 bases left between them. Germline-derived CDR1 and CDR2 are SGHRS and YFSETQ. The CDR3 sequence is 14 residues long. CDR3 amino acids: CASSLIPGNEKLFF. The CDR3 DNA follows: TGCGCCAGCAGCTTGATACCCGGGAACGAAAAACTGTTTTTT.

This clone was counted only a few times. The chain recombines TRBV6-1 with TRBJ1-1; D is uncertain. Germline V gene data show CDR1 as MNHNS and CDR2 as SASEGT. This CDR3 comprises 14 residues. V lost 2 bases to trimming and J lost 6 bases, with 13 bases between them. The CDR3 nucleotides read TGTGCCAGCAGTGAACGGAGGACCAGCCCTGAAGCTTTCTTT. Residues: CASSERRTSPEAFF.

The V gene is TRBV30, the J gene TRBJ1-4; D gene unclear. This CDR3 is 16 amino acids long. Germline CDR1 GTSNPN, CDR2 SVGIG (reference sequence). V was clipped by 2 bases and J by 8 bases, with 21 bases between them. The CDR3 sequence is CAWSTLYPRLGEKLFF. In DNA form, the CDR3 reads TGTGCCTGGAGTACGTTATACCCCCGGCTAGGAGAAAAACTGTTTTTT.

The rearrangement uses TRBV5-5 and TRBJ1-3; tentatively, D is TRBD1 (5 bases). The CDR3 is made up of 16 amino acids. The germline CDR1 and CDR2 sequences are SGHKS and YYEKEE (reference sequence). The germline V and J ends were trimmed by 0 bases and 0 bases, with 10 bases remaining between them. In DNA, the CDR3 is TGTGCCAGCAGCTTGGGGGGGACTTACTCTGGAAACACCATATATTTT. Residues: CASSLGGTYSGNTIYF. The variable domain in full, with the rest retrieved from reference TRBV5-5 and TRBJ1-3, is DAGVTQSPTHLIKTRGQQVTLRCSPISGHKSVSWYQQVLGQGPQFIFQYYEKEERGRGNFPDRFSARQFPNYSSELNVNALLLGDSALYLCASSLGGTYSGNTIYFGEGSWLTVV.

This chain joins TRBV2 and TRBJ2-7; 11 bases agree with TRBD2. Germline lookup yields CDR1 SNHLY and CDR2 FYNNEI. There are 16 residues in the CDR3. Trimming at V came to 7 bases and at J to 2 bases, leaving 10 bases not matched to a gene. CDR3 sequence (DNA): TGTGCCAGCATGCCTAGCGGGAGGCTCCGACCCTACGAGCAGTACTTC. Translating gives CASMPSGRLRPYEQYF.

This clone was counted only a few times. The chain combines TRBV25-1 with TRBJ2-6, with D possibly being TRBD2 (6 bases). V was shortened by 1 base and J by 2 bases, with 6 bases between the two germline ends. The CDR3 consists of 15 residues. CDR1 MGHDK and CDR2 SYGVNS come from the germline V gene. CDR3 in amino acids: CASSEWGAGANVLTF. CDR3 nucleotide sequence: TGTGCCAGCAGTGAATGGGGGGCTGGGGCCAACGTCCTGACTTTC.

A few counts support this clone. A junction end diverges from the germline sequence, so it may reflect a read error. This chain connects TRBV5-1 to TRBJ2-3; 7 nucleotides agree with TRBD2. The germline CDR1 and CDR2 sequences are SGHRS and YFSETQ. CDR3 size: 15 residues. CDR3 amino acids: CTSSFSGRASDTQYF. The CDR3 bases are TGCACCAGCAGCTTTAGTGGGAGGGCTTCAGATACGCAGTATTTT.

In its sample, this clone was seen a few times. CDR3 amino acids: CASDGGSQDTQYF. The CDR3 coding sequence is TGTGCCAGCGACGGCGGGAGTCAAGATACGCAGTATTTT. The J gene is TRBJ2-3, the V gene TRBV9; 7 nucleotides line up with TRBD2. Germline V gene data show CDR1 as SGDLS and CDR2 as YYNGEE. There are 13 residues in the CDR3. J gave up 5 bases and V 7 bases, and 7 bases lay outside the gene matches.

The chain employs TRBV10-3 and TRBJ1-4, with unresolved D. Germline V lookup: CDR1 ENHRY, CDR2 SYGVKD. This CDR3 is built from 14 residues. V lost 0 bases, J lost 6 bases, and 8 bases lay in between. The CDR3 nucleotides read TGTGCCATCAGTGAGTCTTTGGGAGATGAAAAACTGTTTTTT. Its protein is CAISESLGDEKLFF.

The rearrangement uses TRBV7-8 and TRBJ2-7, with D unclear. CDR3 size: 16 residues. Trimming removed 5 bases from V and 0 bases from J, with 17 bases in between. In germline, CDR1 is SGHVS, CDR2 FQNEAQ. The CDR3 protein is CASSPRPGFTSYEQYF. The CDR3 region has the DNA TGTGCCAGCAGCCCGAGGCCGGGTTTCACCTCCTACGAGCAGTACTTC.

This clone has only a few counts. V gene TRBV10-2 combines with J gene TRBJ2-1, with D unresolved. Germline V gives CDR1 WSHSY, CDR2 SAAADI. This CDR3 is 11 amino acids long. The V gene lost 6 bases and the J gene lost 7 bases, with 7 bases spanning the gap. The chain's CDR3 is CASRNSNEQFF. CDR3 nucleotides: TGCGCCAGCAGGAACAGTAATGAGCAGTTCTTC.

This clone has only a few counts. This chain connects TRBV28 to TRBJ2-7, with 7 bases identical to TRBD2. Looked up from germline, CDR1 is MDHEN and CDR2 is SYDVKM. CDR3 length: 13 amino acids. V lost 7 bases to trimming and J lost 3 bases; unmatched junction nucleotides: 6. CDR3 nucleotide sequence: TGTGCCAGCAATCAGCGGGGACTCTACGAGCAGTACTTC. Protein product: CASNQRGLYEQYF.

This chain links TRBV2 with TRBJ2-7; 11 bases are shared with TRBD1. The CDR3 runs to 15 residues. CDR1 and CDR2 from the germline V gene are SNHLY and FYNNEI. The ends lost 1 base at V and 2 bases at J; junction bases unmatched: 1. This CDR3 reads CASSEGTGGAYEQYF. The DNA of the CDR3 is TGTGCCAGCAGTGAAGGGACAGGGGGCGCCTACGAGCAGTACTTC.

This clone was observed a few times. The chain is built from TRBV7-9 and TRBJ2-7, with 8 bases matching TRBD1. This CDR3 comprises 17 residues. Looked up from germline, CDR1 is SEHNR and CDR2 is FQNEAQ (reference sequence). V gave up 1 base and J gave up 0 bases; unmatched junction bases: 8. The CDR3 DNA reads TGTGCCAGCAGCTTAGGCCTGAGACAGGGGACCTCCTACGAGCAGTACTTC. It yields the protein CASSLGLRQGTSYEQYF.

The chain is built from TRBV29-1 and TRBJ2-7, with D perhaps TRBD1 (5 bases). The length of the CDR3 is 15 residues. Deletions cut 2 bases from V and 3 bases from J, with 17 bases between. Germline CDR1 SQVTM, CDR2 ANQGSEA. DNA of the CDR3: TGCAGCGTTGAACTCCGAGGTCAGGGCCACTACGAGCAGTACTTC. Protein sequence: CSVELRGQGHYEQYF.

In its sample, this clone was seen a few times. The rearrangement links TRBV5-1 to TRBJ2-5; D may be TRBD2 (6 bases). CDR1 is SGHRS and CDR2 is YFSETQ in the germline V gene. This CDR3 contains 14 residues. Trimming cost V 4 bases and J 2 bases, with 12 bases left between them. CDR3 sequence: CASSHPRGQETQYF. For the CDR3, the DNA is TGCGCCAGCAGCCACCCCCGGGGGCAAGAGACCCAGTACTTC.

In DNA, the CDR3 is TGCGCCAGCAGCTCGGAGGTTACTAGCGGGAGGGCACCCGGGGAGCTGTTTTTT. Its protein is CASSSEVTSGRAPGELFF. This chain joins TRBV5-1 and TRBJ2-2; 13 bases agree with TRBD2. The V and J ends lost 3 bases and 6 bases, in that order; junction bases with no gene match: 11. This CDR3 comprises 18 residues. Germline lookup yields CDR1 SGHRS and CDR2 YFSETQ. Full variable domain (remainder filled in from reference TRBV5-1 and TRBJ2-2): KAGVTQTPRYLIKTRGQQVTLSCSPISGHRSVSWYQQTPGQGLQFLFEYFSETQRNKGNFPGRFSGRQFSNSRSEMNVSTLELGDSALYLCASSSEVTSGRAPGELFFGEGSRLTVL.

V and J are TRBV6-4 and TRBJ2-5, with a tentative D call TRBD1 (6 bases). V lost 3 bases to trimming and J lost 9 bases, with 14 bases between them. The CDR3 contains 13 residues. Germline lookup yields CDR1 MRHNA and CDR2 SNTAGT. The CDR3 DNA sequence: TGTGCCAGCAGTGAACAGGGCTGGGGGCCCCAGTACTTC. The encoded protein is CASSEQGWGPQYF.

V usage is TRBV7-7 and J usage is TRBJ2-2; 8 bases fit TRBD1. Germline V CDR1 and CDR2: SSHAT, FNYEAQ (reference sequence). V trimming: 5 bases; J trimming: 3 bases; junction bases outside the gene matches: 5. The CDR3 contains 15 residues. CDR3 region: CASSLTGEDTGELFF. The CDR3 DNA reads TGTGCCAGCAGCCTGACAGGGGAGGACACCGGGGAGCTGTTTTTT. The full variable domain, rest sourced from reference TRBV7-7 and TRBJ2-2, is GAGVSQSPRYKVTKRGQDVTLRCDPISSHATLYWYQQALGQGPEFLTYFNYEAQPDKSGLPSDRFSAERPEGSISTLTIQRTEQRDSAMYRCASSLTGEDTGELFFGEGSRLTVL.

The chain has TRBV9 and TRBJ2-3, with 13 nucleotides matching TRBD2. J gave up 6 bases and V 4 bases, and 11 bases lay outside the gene matches. This CDR3 spans 17 amino acids. Per germline, CDR1 SGDLS and CDR2 YYNGEE. CDR3 nucleotide sequence: TGTGCCAGCAGCTCCGGGACTAGCGGGATCTACGTGGATACGCAGTATTTT. Residues: CASSSGTSGIYVDTQYF.

The chain employs TRBV2 and TRBJ2-7, with 7 bases identical to TRBD2. This CDR3 has 14 residues. J was trimmed by 3 bases and V by 2 bases; bases with no gene match: 4. CDR1 and CDR2 from the germline V gene are SNHLY and FYNNEI. This chain's CDR3 is CASSELADSYEQYF. The CDR3 DNA reads as TGTGCCAGCAGTGAACTAGCGGATAGCTACGAGCAGTACTTC.

This clone has more than one count but fewer than ten. The CDR3 DNA is TGTGCCAGCAGTTTATTGGCAGGGGGTGACGAAAAACTGTTTTTT. Its translation is CASSLLAGGDEKLFF. The chain links TRBV27 to TRBJ1-4, with TRBD1 identical over 7 bases. This CDR3 is built from 15 residues. J was trimmed by 8 bases and V by 1 base; bases with no gene match: 7. From germline, CDR1 is MNHEY and CDR2 SMNVEV (reference sequence). Using reference TRBV27 and TRBJ1-4 for the parts outside the CDR3, the full variable domain is EAQVTQNPRYLITVTGKKLTVTCSQNMNHEYMSWYRQDPGLGLRQIYYSMNVEVTDKGDVPEGYKVSRKEKRNFPLILESPSPNQTSLYFCASSLLAGGDEKLFFGSGTQLSVL.